This T cell receptor beta chain emerged from a study of regulatory T cells in long-lasting Graves disease (dated by TCRdb to the early 2020s). As for the study more broadly: In the newly diagnosed Graves' disease group, patients had been taking antithyroid drugs for less than 3 months. Persistent Graves' disease patients were compared with newly diagnosed Graves' disease patients by peripheral blood TCR sequencing and RNA sequencing. The study took place in China and was registered as a clinical trial. TCR sequencing covered some 13 persistent and 20 or so newly diagnosed Graves' disease patients, about 35 samples in total.

The time point tag for this specimen amounts to: newly diagnosed GD, antithyroid drugs for less than 3 months. For both TCR sequencing and RNA sequencing, RNA was extracted from PBMCs using TRIzol. The diagnosis of Graves' disease was made according to American Thyroid Association guidelines. Patients were recruited from an endocrinology department in Xi'an, China. Each patient gave 9 to 10 milliliters of peripheral blood, collected in an EDTA anticoagulant tube. PBMCs were isolated by Ficoll Paque Plus density gradient separation without further T cell sorting. An Agilent 2100 Bioanalyzer and agarose gel were used to check RNA quality, while a NanoDrop 2000 measured RNA concentration. Receptors were amplified or captured by multiplex PCR. TCRdb names Illumina HiSeq 4000 as the instrument used. TCR beta libraries were built with iRepertoire HTBI primers and Arm-PCR amplification of CDR3 regions. Gel purification was performed on PCR products prior to sequencing. From the authors' description of their analysis: Gene usage analysis of CDR3 amino acid clonotypes relied on the roughly 58 TRBV and 15 or so TRBJ segments identified across samples. Filtered high-quality paired reads were merged into contigs using COPE and FqMerger. BLAST was used to align contigs to the IMGT TRBV, TRBD and TRBJ reference genes, and CDR3 was defined following IMGT. Clonotypes above 0.1% frequency were classified as highly expanded clones. Shannon entropy served as the measure of repertoire diversity, while the Gini coefficient captured V-J evenness. Public clonotypes were defined as clonotypes shared by more than one individual. Using fastp at Q25 and MiXCR, TCRdb reprocessed the public reads and kept productive beta chains. Rows with one shared CDR3 protein collapse into an entry with the most common genes and DNA. What appears here as the V and J calls and clone size reflects TCRdb's work, not the paper's. In all, the sample holds under 800,000 distinct CDR3 sequences, and roughly 15% of those were seen once. Clones ranked in the top ten supply around 19% of the sample.

In its sample, this clonotype was seen many times. The antigen it binds to is not known. Base qualities were left out, and no much larger clone turns up one base away. The germline V gene sets CDR1 to ENHRY and CDR2 to SYGVKD. The cysteine opens and the phenylalanine closes a CDR3 of 16 amino acids. Left in the record is the CDR3 DNA by itself, 48 bases read in frame from the first base. V drops 0 bases and J drops 3 bases, leaving 14 bases in between. The investigation overall reported the following: Peripheral blood alone was examined, since thyroid tissue, which constituted the primary lesion, could not be accessed. A larger number of public clonotypes was shared among persistent patients (over 2,500) than among newly diagnosed patients (roughly 930). Sequencing and analysis were limited to the TCR beta chain. Compared with newly diagnosed patients, persistent Graves' disease patients had lower TCR Shannon entropy and fewer highly expanded clones, which suggests clonal expansion. Preferential use of TRBV28, TRBJ1-2 and TRBJ2-5 was observed in persistent disease, whereas TRBV20-1 and TRBJ2-1 were favored in newly diagnosed disease. The small sample size was acknowledged by the authors as a limitation that may reduce accuracy.

These same data were also listed under a study on T cells in Graves' hyperthyroidism and ophthalmopathy. As that second paper reports: Stable Graves' hyperthyroidism was defined as no progression to ophthalmopathy during 18 months of follow-up. Hyperthyroidism patients were newly diagnosed, with disease duration under 2 months, and aged 18 to 65 years. Patients with uncontrolled infections, other autoimmune diseases, pregnancy or lactation were excluded. Diagnoses were based on clinical symptoms, serum thyroxine and TRAb, thyroid ultrasound and orbital computed tomography. The TCR CDR3 was subjected to a first round of RT-PCR using the HTBI primer set and the Qiagen OneStep RT-PCR kit. Most expanded thyroid clonotypes (frequency above 0.001) were also detected in blood, a finding suggesting that blood repertoires may reflect thyroid immune responses. In cross-validation, a model built on a 13 V-J signature told ophthalmopathy apart from stable hyperthyroidism with under 90% sensitivity and roughly 81% specificity, and in testing the same model reached 80%/75%. In validation, progression to ophthalmopathy was predicted by the model with more than 65% sensitivity and roughly 72% specificity, a median of roughly six months before onset. TCR V-J signatures able to tell the groups apart were searched for in a discovery cohort of 100 patients, of whom more than 40 had Graves' ophthalmopathy and around 57 had stable Graves' hyperthyroidism. An independent validation cohort of 18 to 20 hyperthyroidism patients and approximately 17 patients who later progressed to ophthalmopathy tested prospective prediction of ophthalmopathy. The 85 to 100 discovery patients were randomly split 7:3 into training and test sets. The study also compared thyroid tissue and blood T-cell repertoires from about six Graves' hyperthyroidism patients. After sampling, hyperthyroidism patients received methimazole starting at 30 mg daily, and ophthalmopathy patients received high-dose intravenous methylprednisolone. The libraries were constructed in a second round of multiplex PCR and then size-selected and purified. Sequencing of the libraries was done on an Illumina HiSeq2000 using paired-end 100 bp reads. SOAPnuke was used to process the raw data, removing reads that contained adapters or uncalled bases, had a mean Phred below 15, or lacked an exact match to the constant primer or identifier. COPE v1.2.5 was used to merge high-quality paired reads, and clonotypes were defined as unique nucleotide sequences. MiTCR v1.1 was used to align clonotypes to the IMGT TRBV, TRBD and TRBJ reference segments. Only V-J combinations with frequency above 0.0001, covering about 99% of repertoires, were analysed. A TCS score was defined as the ratio of F50 (clonal expansion) to E x V (chaos), with BLOSUM62-based TCRdist applied between CDR3 peptides within each V-J. Welch's t-statistics and random forest reduced around 550 V-J features to 13, which were used in a naive Bayes classifier (R e1071). Sample size was not statistically predetermined, and blinding of investigators to group allocation was not performed. TCR Vbeta CDR3 sequencing of approximately 140 peripheral blood samples (43 ophthalmopathy, roughly 72 hyperthyroidism and roughly 17 progressor patients) is reported in the paper.

The clonotype was recovered from a woman aged 30 to 39 with Graves disease. Donor details come from another sample of the same person, matched by shared clones. The specimen comprised peripheral blood mononuclear cells (PBMCs), sampled at new diagnosis, from a patient treated with antithyroid drugs. The sequence is built from TRBV10-3 and TRBJ1-2; the D gene lacks a confident call. The CDR3 protein is CAISESNRPAHYGYTF. Here is the DNA: TGTGCCATCAGTGAGTCGAACAGACCTGCGCACTATGGCTACACCTTC.